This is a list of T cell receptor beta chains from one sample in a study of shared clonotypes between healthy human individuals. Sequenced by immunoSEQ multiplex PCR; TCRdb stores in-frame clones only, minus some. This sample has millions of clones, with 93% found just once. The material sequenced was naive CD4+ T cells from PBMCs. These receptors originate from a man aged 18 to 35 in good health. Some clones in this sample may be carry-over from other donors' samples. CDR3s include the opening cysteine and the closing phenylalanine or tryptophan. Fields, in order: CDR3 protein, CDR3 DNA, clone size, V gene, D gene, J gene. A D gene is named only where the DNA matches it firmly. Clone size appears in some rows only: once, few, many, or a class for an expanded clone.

CASSGPGQGGSNQPQHF TGTGCCAGCAGTGGCCCGGGACAGGGGGGGAGCAATCAGCCCCAGCATTTT . TRBV2 TRBD1 TRBJ1-5
CASVRTGLLNNEQFF TGTGCCAGCGTCCGTACGGGACTACTCAACAATGAGCAGTTCTTC . TRBV2 TRBD2 TRBJ2-1
CASSSIQGAAYNEQFF TGCGCCAGCAGTTCCATACAGGGGGCCGCCTACAATGAGCAGTTCTTC . TRBV5-1 TRBD1 TRBJ2-1
CASSPRRTTEAFF TGTGCCAGCAGTCCCCGGCGTACGACTGAAGCTTTCTTT . TRBV28 . TRBJ1-1
CASSLKGLAGESKNIQYF TGTGCCAGCAGCCTAAAGGGACTAGCGGGAGAGTCCAAAAACATTCAGTACTTC once TRBV7-3 TRBD2 TRBJ2-4
CASSLIQGAETQYF TGTGCCAGCAGCTTAATTCAGGGGGCAGAGACCCAGTACTTC . TRBV7-9 TRBD1 TRBJ2-5
CASSWGNTEAFF TGTGCCAGCAGTTGGGGGAACACTGAAGCTTTCTTT . TRBV2 . TRBJ1-1
CASSLSPGLRPYGYTF TGTGCCAGCAGTCTCTCCCCCGGGCTAAGACCCTATGGCTACACCTTC . TRBV27 . TRBJ1-2
CSVEGNEAFF TGCAGCGTTGAGGGCAACGAAGCTTTCTTT . TRBV29-1 . TRBJ1-1
CASSKPDTQYF TGTGCCAGCAGCAAACCGGATACGCAGTATTTT . TRBV4-2 . TRBJ2-3
CASSFLTSGRAQGSYEQYF TGTGCCAGCAGCTTTTTGACTAGCGGGAGGGCTCAAGGGTCCTACGAGCAGTACTTC . TRBV5-6 TRBD2 TRBJ2-7
CASSRQGADTEAFF TGTGCCAGTAGTAGACAGGGGGCTGACACTGAAGCTTTCTTT once TRBV19 TRBD1 TRBJ1-1
CASSTQLIQGSVLEKLFF TGTGCCAGCAGCACCCAATTAATCCAGGGTAGTGTGCTTGAAAAACTGTTTTTT . TRBV7-9 . TRBJ1-4
CASSEVSSYTF TGTGCCAGCAGTGAGGTCAGCTCCTACACCTTC . TRBV25-1 . TRBJ1-2
CASIRSQGYSYNEQFF TGTGCCAGCATCAGATCGCAGGGCTACTCCTACAATGAGCAGTTCTTC . TRBV27 . TRBJ2-1
CASTAYPGELFF TGTGCCAGCACAGCCTACCCCGGGGAGCTGTTTTTT . TRBV18 . TRBJ2-2
CASSLLSGDDQPQHF TGTGCCAGCAGCTTGTTATCAGGGGATGATCAGCCCCAGCATTTT . TRBV5-6 . TRBJ1-5